The 15 T cell receptor beta chains listed next were all sequenced from one sample in a study of blood T cells in healthy people across ages. PCR was performed a second time for about 6 to 12 cycles using a sample-barcoded 5' primer and a J-beta primer mix. Via MiXCR, TCRdb re-called the 5' RACE reads, giving one row per CDR3 protein. Among hundreds of thousands of distinct CDR3 sequences listed, 44% were seen once. The sample taken for sequencing was blood. The receptor source for this set is a man in his 60s in good health.

The sample holds a few counts of this clonotype. The chain joins TRBV2 to TRBJ2-1; 9 nucleotides line up with TRBD2. Germline V gene lookup returns CDR1 SNHLY and CDR2 FYNNEI. The CDR3 has 15 residues. J gave up 5 bases and V 3 bases, and 5 bases lay outside the gene matches. The CDR3 DNA follows: TGTGCCAGCAGTGATGTGACTAGCGGAGACAATGAGCAGTTCTTC. As protein: CASSDVTSGDNEQFF.

The rearrangement uses TRBV2 and TRBJ2-7; 11 bases agree with TRBD1. This CDR3 spans 15 amino acids. The V and J ends lost 5 bases and 1 base, in that order; junction bases with no gene match: 4. Per the germline V gene, CDR1 is SNHLY and CDR2 is FYNNEI. The CDR3 sequence: CASSYGTGGSYEQYF. The CDR3 nucleotides are TGTGCCAGCAGTTACGGGACAGGGGGGTCCTACGAGCAGTACTTC.

A few counts support this clonotype. The rearrangement uses TRBV20-1 and TRBJ2-5; TRBD2 is a possible D gene (5 bases). V was pared by 1 base and J by 2 bases, with 8 bases between. The V gene's germline CDR1 is DFQATT and CDR2 SNEGSKA (reference sequence). This CDR3 has 13 residues. The CDR3 nucleotides are TGCAGTGCTAGAGGCGGGTATCAAGAGACCCAGTACTTC. The encoded protein is CSARGGYQETQYF.

V is TRBV27 and J is TRBJ2-7; 8 nucleotides line up with TRBD2. The CDR3 is 15 residues long. V shed 4 bases, J shed 2 bases, and the junction held 7 bases outside the gene matches. Germline V gives CDR1 MNHEY, CDR2 SMNVEV (reference sequence). The CDR3 reads CASSSAGDTTYEQYF. In nucleotides, the CDR3 is TGTGCCAGCAGTTCAGCGGGGGACACCACCTACGAGCAGTACTTC.

This clonotype was counted between two and nine times. The chain carries TRBV4-3 and TRBJ2-3; possible D gene TRBD2, 6 bases. Germline loops: CDR1 LGHNA, CDR2 YSLEER. The V end was cut by 10 bases, the J end by 4 bases, with 18 bases between. The CDR3 totals 14 residues. The CDR3 sequence is CATSPGRFPDTQYF. The CDR3 DNA sequence: TGCGCCACCTCGCCAGGGAGGTTCCCAGATACGCAGTATTTT.

The chain carries TRBV12-3 or TRBV12-4 and TRBJ2-5; TRBD1 is a possible D gene (6 bases). The CDR3 covers 14 residues. V lost 0 bases to trimming and J lost 9 bases, with 14 bases between them. CDR3 sequence: CASSLARGFLAQYF. The CDR3, as DNA: TGTGCCAGCAGTTTAGCCAGGGGATTTTTGGCCCAGTACTTC.

The V gene is TRBV4-1, the J gene TRBJ2-3, with 8 bases fitting TRBD2. CDR1 and CDR2 from the germline V gene are MGHRA and YSYEKL. Trimming removed 0 bases from V and 0 bases from J; junction bases left unmatched: 5. The CDR3 extends over 17 amino acids. This CDR3 is CASSQDRAGVSTDTQYF. The CDR3 nucleotides read TGCGCCAGCAGCCAAGATCGAGCGGGGGTGAGCACAGATACGCAGTATTTT.

The CDR3 nucleotides are TGTGCCAGCAGCGCCGGGACCCAAACGGGCGAGCAGTACTTC. Its translation: CASSAGTQTGEQYF. This chain links TRBV7-6 with TRBJ2-4, with D possibly being TRBD1 or TRBD2 (5 bases each). The J call may be faulty, since TRBJ2-7 better matches the DNA end. The germline V gene has CDR1 SGHVS and CDR2 FNYEAQ. The CDR3 runs 14 residues.

The chain combines TRBV7-9 with TRBJ1-5; a possible D gene is TRBD1 (5 bases). With 5 bases removed from V and 2 bases from J, the gap between germline ends came to 10 bases. There are 14 residues in the CDR3. The germline CDR1 and CDR2 sequences are SEHNR and FQNEAQ (reference sequence). CDR3 protein: CASSVGEGNQPQHF. CDR3 nucleotide sequence: TGTGCCAGCAGCGTAGGGGAGGGCAATCAGCCCCAGCATTTT.

As for this clonotype: Compared with germline, one end of the junction differs, possibly owing to a read error. The chain joins TRBV18 to TRBJ2-5, with D possibly called TRBD1 or TRBD2 (5 bases each). Germline assignment: CDR1 KGHSH and CDR2 LQKENI. The CDR3 consists of 15 residues. The CDR3 DNA reads as TGTGCCGGCTCACCACCGGGACCGCAGGGAGAGACCCAGTACTTC. It codes for CAGSPPGPQGETQYF.

This chain uses TRBV3-1 with TRBJ1-3; the D is unclear. Germline assignment: CDR1 LGHDT and CDR2 YNNKEL (reference sequence). The CDR3 contains 14 residues. V lost 4 bases, J lost 3 bases, and 10 bases lay in between. The CDR3 DNA follows: TGTGCCAGCAGCCCCTTAAGCTATGGAAACACCATATATTTT. Translating it yields CASSPLSYGNTIYF.

In its sample, this clonotype was seen a few times. This chain joins TRBV12-3 or TRBV12-4 and TRBJ1-2; 10 bases map to TRBD1. This CDR3 spans 16 amino acids. Trimming took 0 bases from V and 1 from J; bases not matched to a gene: 2. The CDR3 protein is CASSLARTGGNYGYTF. The CDR3 DNA follows: TGTGCCAGCAGTTTAGCAAGGACAGGGGGTAACTATGGCTACACCTTC.

As for this clonotype: It is likely a read error, because the conserved phenylalanine at the end of the CDR3 is missing. The V call is TRBV3-1, the J call TRBJ2-1; 9 positions match TRBD2. After removal of 1 base from V and 9 bases from J, the junction contained 10 bases not matched to a gene. Germline CDR1 is LGHDT and CDR2 is YNNKEL (reference sequence). CDR3 length: 16 residues. The CDR3 coding sequence is TGTGCCAGCAGCCAAGTTGGGCGGGGGGGCCTCGGTGAGCAGTTCCTC. Translated, it gives CASSQVGRGGLGEQFL.

This clonotype showed up just a few times. This chain connects TRBV20-1 to TRBJ2-7; 9 bases match TRBD1. The CDR3 is 14 residues long. V trimming: 0 bases; J trimming: 6 bases; junction bases outside the gene matches: 6. CDR1 is DFQATT, CDR2 SNEGSKA, per germline (reference sequence). CDR3 residues: CSARDQQGAAEQYF. Here the CDR3 DNA reads TGCAGTGCTAGAGATCAACAGGGGGCGGCCGAGCAGTACTTC.

This clonotype was picked up many times. The chain carries TRBV10-3 and TRBJ1-2, with TRBD1 matching 7 bases. Germline CDR1 reads ENHRY; CDR2 reads SYGVKD. This CDR3 has 13 amino acids. J gave up 1 base and V 10 bases, and 6 bases lay outside the gene matches. CDR3 loop: CATNDRVNYGYTF. The CDR3, as DNA: TGTGCCACCAACGACAGGGTTAACTATGGCTACACCTTC.